These 13 T cell receptor beta chains were sequenced from one sample in a study of T cells after yellow fever vaccination. TCRdb re-derived calls from the 5' RACE reads in MiXCR, one entry per CDR3 protein. The table records around 610,000 distinct CDR3 sequences, roughly 12% of them present only once. The specimen was PBMCs, collected on the day of the yellow fever booster vaccination. These receptors were obtained from a man aged 30-40 years who received the YFV17D yellow fever vaccine.

Many counts were recorded for this clonotype. V is TRBV7-2 and J is TRBJ2-5, with D uncertain. Trimming took 1 base from V and 1 from J, leaving 4 bases between them. CDR3 length equals 13 residues. Germline V lookup: CDR1 SGHTA, CDR2 FQGNSA. Written as DNA, the CDR3 is TGTGCCAGCAGCTTAGGCAGCCAAGAGACCCAGTACTTC. Amino acid sequence: CASSLGSQETQYF.

A few counts support this clonotype. The genes are TRBV7-2 and TRBJ2-5; D may be TRBD2 (6 bases). The CDR3 is made up of 14 amino acids. V was trimmed by 2 bases and J by 4 bases, leaving 11 bases between them. Per the germline V gene, CDR1 is SGHTA and CDR2 is FQGNSA. The CDR3 nucleotides read TGTGCCAGCAGCTTACAAGCGGGCCCAGAGACCCAGTACTTC. Protein sequence: CASSLQAGPETQYF.

The gene calls are TRBV6-5 and TRBJ1-1; 7 bases line up with TRBD1. The CDR3 sequence is 13 residues long. Germline-derived CDR1 and CDR2 are MNHEY and SVGAGI. The junction had 7 bases not matched to a gene; V was cut back by 0 bases and J by 12 bases. CDR3 amino acids: CASSYSPTGISFF. The CDR3 nucleotides read TGTGCCAGCAGTTACTCCCCGACAGGGATTTCTTTCTTT.

There are a few counts of this clonotype. This chain uses TRBV12-3 or TRBV12-4 with TRBJ2-5, with 8 bases fitting TRBD2. This CDR3 has 13 amino acids. V was clipped by 7 bases and J by 5 bases; unmatched bases: 6. CDR3 protein: CASISSGGETQYF. The CDR3 DNA reads TGTGCCAGCATCTCTTCGGGAGGGGAGACCCAGTACTTC.

The table lists this clonotype with a few counts. The chain combines TRBV2 with TRBJ2-1, with D possibly being TRBD2 (5 bases). This CDR3 has 15 amino acids. V was pared by 4 bases and J by 4 bases, with 14 bases between. Germline values: CDR1 SNHLY, CDR2 FYNNEI. The CDR3 is CASSGGSERYNEQFF. The CDR3 nucleotides read TGTGCCAGCAGTGGTGGTAGCGAGAGGTACAATGAGCAGTTCTTC.

J is TRBJ2-7 and V is TRBV5-1; 11 bases fit TRBD1. J lost 0 bases, V lost 6 bases, and 2 bases had no gene match. The CDR3 consists of 14 residues. The V gene's germline CDR1 is SGHRS and CDR2 YFSETQ. CDR3 amino acids: CASTDRGPSYEQYF. CDR3 DNA sequence: TGCGCCAGCACGGACAGGGGGCCCTCCTACGAGCAGTACTTC.

The chain combines TRBV27 with TRBJ2-1; 9 nucleotides agree with TRBD2. The CDR3 is made up of 13 amino acids. Trimming at V came to 7 bases and at J to 9 bases, leaving 7 bases not matched to a gene. Germline values: CDR1 MNHEY, CDR2 SMNVEV (reference sequence). CDR3 in amino acids: CASKVAGVGEQFF. The CDR3 DNA reads TGTGCCAGCAAGGTAGCGGGAGTAGGTGAGCAGTTCTTC.

This clonotype was seen a few times. The chain links TRBV7-9 to TRBJ1-1; no definite D call. Trimming cost V 1 base and J 11 bases, with 8 bases left between them. The CDR3 runs 11 residues. Germline V CDR1 and CDR2: SEHNR, FQNEAQ (reference sequence). CDR3 coding DNA: TGTGCCAGCAGCTTAGTCGCCGGGGCTTTCTTT. Encoded protein: CASSLVAGAFF.

This clonotype has only a few counts. The CDR3 loop reads CASSLTAGGFRETQYF. The CDR3 nucleotides read TGTGCCAGCAGTTTAACGGCAGGGGGCTTTCGGGAGACCCAGTACTTC. The V and J genes are TRBV27 and TRBJ2-5; 8 bases line up with TRBD1. Trimming took 2 bases from V and 5 from J; bases not matched to a gene: 10. Germline CDR1 MNHEY, CDR2 SMNVEV (reference sequence). The CDR3 extends over 16 amino acids.

A few counts support this clonotype. The rearrangement joins TRBV6-2 or TRBV6-3 to TRBJ1-5; 7 bases are shared with TRBD1. The V segment lost 6 bases and the J segment 6 bases; nucleotides outside the gene matches: 5. The length of the CDR3 is 13 residues. Germline CDR1 MNHEY, CDR2 SVGEGT. The CDR3 region is CASRTGELQPQHF. In nucleotides, the CDR3 is TGTGCCAGCAGAACAGGGGAGCTTCAGCCCCAGCATTTT.

The sample holds a few counts of this clonotype. The V gene is TRBV7-9, the J gene TRBJ2-3; 12 bases align to TRBD2. Trimming removed 4 bases from V and 2 bases from J; junction bases left unmatched: 1. CDR1 SEHNR and CDR2 FQNEAQ come from the germline V gene (reference sequence). The length of the CDR3 is 15 residues. DNA for the CDR3: TGTGCCAGCAGCTCTAGCGGGAGGGACACAGATACGCAGTATTTT. Its protein product is CASSSSGRDTDTQYF.

The chain is built from TRBV29-1 and TRBJ2-7; D is unresolved. The CDR3 spans 12 residues. V dropped 5 bases and J dropped 3 bases, with 11 bases sitting between them. CDR1 is SQVTM and CDR2 is ANQGSEA in the germline V gene. The CDR3 protein is CSVRQDHYEQYF. The CDR3 bases are TGCAGCGTTCGGCAGGATCACTACGAGCAGTACTTC.

The J gene is TRBJ2-5, the V gene TRBV29-1; no clear D. Trimming removed 3 bases from V and 5 bases from J, with 16 bases in between. Germline V gene sequence: CDR1 SQVTM, CDR2 ANQGSEA. This CDR3 spans 14 amino acids. This CDR3 reads CSVDGSLYGETQYF. As DNA, the CDR3 is TGCAGCGTTGACGGGTCCCTTTACGGGGAGACCCAGTACTTC.